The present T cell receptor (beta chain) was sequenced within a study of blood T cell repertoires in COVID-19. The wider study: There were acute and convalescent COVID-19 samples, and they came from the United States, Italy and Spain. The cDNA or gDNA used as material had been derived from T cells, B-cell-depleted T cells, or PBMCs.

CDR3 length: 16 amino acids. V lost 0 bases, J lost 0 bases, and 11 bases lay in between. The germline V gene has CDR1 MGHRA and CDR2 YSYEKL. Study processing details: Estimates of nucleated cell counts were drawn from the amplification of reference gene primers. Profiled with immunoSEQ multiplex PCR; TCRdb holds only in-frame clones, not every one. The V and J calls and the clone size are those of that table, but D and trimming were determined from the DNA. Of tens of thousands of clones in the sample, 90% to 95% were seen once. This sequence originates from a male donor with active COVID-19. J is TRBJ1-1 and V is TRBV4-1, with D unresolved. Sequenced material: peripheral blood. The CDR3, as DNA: TGCGCCAGCAGCCAAGAAAGGTGGCGGATGAACACTGAAGCTTTCTTT. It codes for CASSQERWRMNTEAFF.